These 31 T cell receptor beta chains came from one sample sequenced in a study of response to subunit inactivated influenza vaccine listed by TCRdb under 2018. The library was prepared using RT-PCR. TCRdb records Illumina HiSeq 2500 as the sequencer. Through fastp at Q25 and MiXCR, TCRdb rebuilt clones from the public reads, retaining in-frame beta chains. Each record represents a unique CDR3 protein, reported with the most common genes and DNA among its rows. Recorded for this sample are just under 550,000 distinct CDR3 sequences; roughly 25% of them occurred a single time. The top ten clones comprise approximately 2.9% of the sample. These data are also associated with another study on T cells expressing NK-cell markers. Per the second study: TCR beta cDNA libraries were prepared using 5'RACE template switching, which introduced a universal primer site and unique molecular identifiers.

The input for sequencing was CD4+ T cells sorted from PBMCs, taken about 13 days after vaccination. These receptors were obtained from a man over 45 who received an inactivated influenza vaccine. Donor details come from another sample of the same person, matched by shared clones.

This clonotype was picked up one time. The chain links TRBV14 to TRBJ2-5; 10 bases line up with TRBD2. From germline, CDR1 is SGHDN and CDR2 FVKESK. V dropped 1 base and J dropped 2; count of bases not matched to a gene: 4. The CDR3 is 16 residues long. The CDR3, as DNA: TGTGCCAGCAGCCAAGTGGGACTAGCGAAACAAGAGACCCAGTACTTC. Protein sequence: CASSQVGLAKQETQYF.

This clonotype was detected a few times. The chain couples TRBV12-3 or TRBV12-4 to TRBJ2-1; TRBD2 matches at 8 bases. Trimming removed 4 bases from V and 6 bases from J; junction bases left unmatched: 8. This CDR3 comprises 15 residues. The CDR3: CASSSRGGRSNEQFF. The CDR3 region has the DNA TGTGCCAGCAGTTCCCGGGGGGGCCGATCCAATGAGCAGTTCTTC.

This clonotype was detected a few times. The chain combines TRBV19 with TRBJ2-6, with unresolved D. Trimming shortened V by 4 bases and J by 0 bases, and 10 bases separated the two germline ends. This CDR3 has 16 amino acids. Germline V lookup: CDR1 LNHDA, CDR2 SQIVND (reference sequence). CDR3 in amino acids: CASSTGRRSGANVLTF. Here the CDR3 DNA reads TGTGCCAGTAGTACTGGACGGCGCTCTGGGGCCAACGTCCTGACTTTC.

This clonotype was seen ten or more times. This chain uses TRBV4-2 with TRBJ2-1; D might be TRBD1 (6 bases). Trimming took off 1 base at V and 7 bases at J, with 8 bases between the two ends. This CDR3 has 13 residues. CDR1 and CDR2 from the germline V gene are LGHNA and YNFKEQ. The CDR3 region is CASSQVTGNEQFF. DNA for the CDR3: TGTGCCAGCAGCCAAGTGACAGGTAATGAGCAGTTCTTC.

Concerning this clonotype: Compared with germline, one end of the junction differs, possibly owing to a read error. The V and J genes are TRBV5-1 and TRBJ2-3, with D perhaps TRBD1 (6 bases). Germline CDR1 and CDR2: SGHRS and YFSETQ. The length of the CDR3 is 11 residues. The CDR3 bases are TGCGCCAGCAGCGAGGACAGAAACTCGGTTTTT. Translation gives CASSEDRNSVF.

The CDR3 bases are TGTGCCAGCAGAGATCCATTCCGGGACGGCAACACTGAAGCTTTCTTT. This codes for CASRDPFRDGNTEAFF. The chain is built from TRBV6-2 or TRBV6-3 and TRBJ1-1; possible D gene TRBD1, 5 bases. V shed 6 bases and J shed 2 bases, with 19 bases lying between them. The CDR3 extends over 16 amino acids. Germline V CDR1 and CDR2: MNHEY, SVGEGT.

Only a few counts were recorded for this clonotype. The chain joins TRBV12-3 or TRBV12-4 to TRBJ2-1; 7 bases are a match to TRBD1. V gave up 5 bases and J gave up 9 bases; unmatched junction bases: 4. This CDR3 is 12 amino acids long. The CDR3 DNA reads TGTGCCAGCAGTCCGACAGGGTTTGAGCAGTTCTTC. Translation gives CASSPTGFEQFF.

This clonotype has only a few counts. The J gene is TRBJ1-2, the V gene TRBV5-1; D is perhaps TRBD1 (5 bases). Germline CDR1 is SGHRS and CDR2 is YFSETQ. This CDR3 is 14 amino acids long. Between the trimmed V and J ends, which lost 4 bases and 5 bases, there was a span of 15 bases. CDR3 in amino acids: CASSTRGAPYGYTF. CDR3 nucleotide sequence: TGCGCCAGCAGCACTCGAGGGGCCCCGTATGGCTACACCTTC.

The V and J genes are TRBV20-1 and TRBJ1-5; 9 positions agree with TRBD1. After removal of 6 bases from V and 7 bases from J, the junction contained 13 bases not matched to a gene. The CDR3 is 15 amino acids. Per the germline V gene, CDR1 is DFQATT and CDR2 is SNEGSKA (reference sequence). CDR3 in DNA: TGCAGTGCCATACAGGGGGCGAGTGTAGGGCAGCCCCAGCATTTT. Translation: CSAIQGASVGQPQHF.

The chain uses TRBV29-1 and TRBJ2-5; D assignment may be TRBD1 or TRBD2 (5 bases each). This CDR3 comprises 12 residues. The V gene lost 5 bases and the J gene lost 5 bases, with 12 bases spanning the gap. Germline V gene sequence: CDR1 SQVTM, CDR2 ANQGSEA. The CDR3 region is CSVWGRRETQYF. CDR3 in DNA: TGCAGCGTTTGGGGGAGAAGGGAGACCCAGTACTTC.

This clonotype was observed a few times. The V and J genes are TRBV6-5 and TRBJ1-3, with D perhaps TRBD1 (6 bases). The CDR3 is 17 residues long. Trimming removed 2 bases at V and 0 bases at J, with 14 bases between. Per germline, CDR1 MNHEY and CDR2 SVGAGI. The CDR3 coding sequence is TGTGCCAGCAGTTACCAGTCCCCGGACAGCTCTGGAAACACCATATATTTT. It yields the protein CASSYQSPDSSGNTIYF.

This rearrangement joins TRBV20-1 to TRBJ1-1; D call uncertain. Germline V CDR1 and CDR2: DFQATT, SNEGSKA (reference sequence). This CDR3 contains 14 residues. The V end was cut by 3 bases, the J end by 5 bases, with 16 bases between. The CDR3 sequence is CSARGGRGETEAFF. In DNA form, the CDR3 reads TGCAGTGCTAGGGGAGGCCGCGGGGAGACTGAAGCTTTCTTT.

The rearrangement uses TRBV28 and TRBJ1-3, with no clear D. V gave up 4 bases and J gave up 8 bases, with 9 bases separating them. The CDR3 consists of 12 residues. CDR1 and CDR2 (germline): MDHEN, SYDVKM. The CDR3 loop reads CASSSPRDTIYF. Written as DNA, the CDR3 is TGTGCCAGCAGTTCCCCGCGGGACACCATATATTTT.

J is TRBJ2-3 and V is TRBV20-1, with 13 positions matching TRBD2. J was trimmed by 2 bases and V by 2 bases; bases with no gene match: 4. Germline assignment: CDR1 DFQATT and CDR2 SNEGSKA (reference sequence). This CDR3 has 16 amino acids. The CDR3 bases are TGCAGTGCTAGACAGGGACTAGCGGGATACACAGATACGCAGTATTTT. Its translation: CSARQGLAGYTDTQYF.

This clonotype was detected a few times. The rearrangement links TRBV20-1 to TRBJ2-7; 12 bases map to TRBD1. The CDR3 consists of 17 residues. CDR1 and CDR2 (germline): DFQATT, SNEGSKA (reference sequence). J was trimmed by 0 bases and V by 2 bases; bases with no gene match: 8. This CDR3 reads CSARFRDRGPYSYEQYF. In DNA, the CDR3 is TGCAGTGCTAGATTCCGGGACAGGGGGCCCTACTCCTACGAGCAGTACTTC.

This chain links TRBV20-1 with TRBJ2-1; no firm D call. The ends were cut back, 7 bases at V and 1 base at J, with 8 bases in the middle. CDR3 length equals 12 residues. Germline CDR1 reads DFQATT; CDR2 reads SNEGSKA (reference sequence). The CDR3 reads CSGQVSYNEQFF. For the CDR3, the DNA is TGCAGTGGCCAGGTTTCCTACAATGAGCAGTTCTTC.

The CDR3 loop is CASSSPDLDDEQYF. CDR3 coding DNA: TGTGCCAGCAGTTCCCCGGATCTTGATGACGAGCAGTACTTC. V gene TRBV12-3 or TRBV12-4 combines with J gene TRBJ2-7; unclear D gene. The CDR3 spans 14 residues. Trimming cost V 4 bases and J 5 bases, with 15 bases left between them.

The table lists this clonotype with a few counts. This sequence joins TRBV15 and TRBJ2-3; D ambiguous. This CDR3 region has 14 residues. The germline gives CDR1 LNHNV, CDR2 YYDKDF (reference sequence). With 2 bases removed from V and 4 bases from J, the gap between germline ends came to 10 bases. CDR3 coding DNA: TGTGCCACCAGCAGATCCGGGTACGCAGATACGCAGTATTTT. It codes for CATSRSGYADTQYF.

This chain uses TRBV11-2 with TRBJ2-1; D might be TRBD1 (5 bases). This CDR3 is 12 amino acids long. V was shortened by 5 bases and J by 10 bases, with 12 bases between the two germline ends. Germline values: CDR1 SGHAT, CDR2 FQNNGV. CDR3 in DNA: TGTGCCAGCAGCCCAGGGTTTCGGGAGCAGTTCTTC. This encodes CASSPGFREQFF.

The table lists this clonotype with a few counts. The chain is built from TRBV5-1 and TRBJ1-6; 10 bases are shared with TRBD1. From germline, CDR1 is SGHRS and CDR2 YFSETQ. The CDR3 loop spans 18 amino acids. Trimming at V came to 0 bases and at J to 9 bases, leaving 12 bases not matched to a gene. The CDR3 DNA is TGCGCCAGCAGCTTGGGGGCCGGACAGGGGGGTTATGGTTCACCCCTCCACTTT. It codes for CASSLGAGQGGYGSPLHF.

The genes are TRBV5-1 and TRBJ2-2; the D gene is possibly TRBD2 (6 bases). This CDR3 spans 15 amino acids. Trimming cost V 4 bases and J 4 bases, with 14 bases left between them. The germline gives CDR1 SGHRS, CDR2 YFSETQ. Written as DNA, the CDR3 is TGCGCCAGCAGCCCCAGCGCCGGGGGCACCGGGGAGCTGTTTTTT. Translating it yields CASSPSAGGTGELFF.

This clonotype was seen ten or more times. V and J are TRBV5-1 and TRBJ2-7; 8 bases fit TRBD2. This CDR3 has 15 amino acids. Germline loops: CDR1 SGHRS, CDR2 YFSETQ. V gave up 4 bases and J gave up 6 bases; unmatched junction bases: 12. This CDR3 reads CASSPGLAVDLEQYF. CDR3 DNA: TGCGCCAGCAGCCCAGGACTAGCCGTCGACCTCGAGCAGTACTTC.

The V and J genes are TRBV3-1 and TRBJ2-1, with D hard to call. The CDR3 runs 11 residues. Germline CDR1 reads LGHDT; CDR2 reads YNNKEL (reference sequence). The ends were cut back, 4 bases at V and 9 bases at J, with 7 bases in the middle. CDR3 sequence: CASSRQREQFF. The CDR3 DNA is TGTGCCAGCAGCCGGCAACGTGAGCAGTTCTTC.

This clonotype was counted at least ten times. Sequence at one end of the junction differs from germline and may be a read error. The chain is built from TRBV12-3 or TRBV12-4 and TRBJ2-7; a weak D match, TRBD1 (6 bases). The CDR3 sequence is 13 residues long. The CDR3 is CASSLAGAGEQYF. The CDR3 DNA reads TGCGCCAGCAGCTTGGCAGGGGCCGGCGAGCAGTACTTC.

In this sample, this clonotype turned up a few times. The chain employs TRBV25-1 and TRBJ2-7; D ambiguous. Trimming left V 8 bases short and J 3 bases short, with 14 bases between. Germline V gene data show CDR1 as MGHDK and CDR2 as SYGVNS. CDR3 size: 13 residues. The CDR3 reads CASSRSTSYEQYF. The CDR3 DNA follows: TGTGCCAGCTCCCGGTCCACGAGCTACGAGCAGTACTTC.

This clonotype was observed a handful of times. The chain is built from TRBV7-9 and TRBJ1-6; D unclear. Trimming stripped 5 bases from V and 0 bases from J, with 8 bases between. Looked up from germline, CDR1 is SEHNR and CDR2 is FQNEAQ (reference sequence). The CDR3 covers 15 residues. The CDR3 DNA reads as TGTGCCAGCAGCCCCAGCGACTCCTATAATTCACCCCTCCACTTT. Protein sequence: CASSPSDSYNSPLHF.

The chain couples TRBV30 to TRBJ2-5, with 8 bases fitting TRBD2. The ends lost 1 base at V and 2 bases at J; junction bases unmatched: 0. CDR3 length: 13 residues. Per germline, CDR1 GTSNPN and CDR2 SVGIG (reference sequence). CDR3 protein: CAWSGLAQETQYF. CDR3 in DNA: TGTGCCTGGAGTGGACTAGCGCAAGAGACCCAGTACTTC.

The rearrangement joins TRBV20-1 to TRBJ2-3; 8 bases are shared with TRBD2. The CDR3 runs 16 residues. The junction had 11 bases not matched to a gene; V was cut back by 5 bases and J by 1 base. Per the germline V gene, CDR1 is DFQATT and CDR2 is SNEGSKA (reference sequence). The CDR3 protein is CSAVRLASPRTDTQYF. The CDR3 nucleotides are TGCAGTGCTGTCAGACTAGCGAGCCCCCGCACAGATACGCAGTATTTT.

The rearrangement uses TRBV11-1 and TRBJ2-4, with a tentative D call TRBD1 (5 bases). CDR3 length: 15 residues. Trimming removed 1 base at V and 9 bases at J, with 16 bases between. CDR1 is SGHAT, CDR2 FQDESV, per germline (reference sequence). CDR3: CASSLGVGQLGIQYF. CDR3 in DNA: TGTGCCAGCAGCTTAGGGGTGGGGCAGCTCGGCATTCAGTACTTC.

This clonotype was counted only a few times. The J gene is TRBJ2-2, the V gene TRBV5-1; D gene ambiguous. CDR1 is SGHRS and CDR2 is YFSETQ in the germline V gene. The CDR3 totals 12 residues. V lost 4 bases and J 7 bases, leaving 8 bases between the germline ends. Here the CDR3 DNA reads TGCGCCAGCAGCCACGAGAGCGGGGAGCTGTTTTTT. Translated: CASSHESGELFF. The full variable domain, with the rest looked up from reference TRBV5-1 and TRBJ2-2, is KAGVTQTPRYLIKTRGQQVTLSCSPISGHRSVSWYQQTPGQGLQFLFEYFSETQRNKGNFPGRFSGRQFSNSRSEMNVSTLELGDSALYLCASSHESGELFFGEGSRLTVL.

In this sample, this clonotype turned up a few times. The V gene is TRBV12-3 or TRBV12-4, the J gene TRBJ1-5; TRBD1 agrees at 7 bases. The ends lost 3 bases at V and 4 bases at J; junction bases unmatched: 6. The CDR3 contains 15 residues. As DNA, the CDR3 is TGTGCCAGCAGTTTTGGACAGGCCGTAAATCAGCCCCAGCATTTT. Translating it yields CASSFGQAVNQPQHF.